Given below is one TCR beta chain in context. Assay: immunoSEQ multiplex PCR; the TCRdb copy retains only in-frame clones and omits some. The table records around 400,000 clones, 87% of them present only once. The data are from a study of blood T cell repertoires in COVID-19. Study-wide background: The analysed material was cDNA or gDNA that came from T cells, B-cell-depleted T cells, or PBMCs.

Sequenced: peripheral blood. The sequence was obtained from a woman in her thirties with COVID-19, enrolled during active disease.

CDR3 residues: CASSPALSGAKNIQYF. Written as DNA, the CDR3 is TGTGCCAGCAGTCCCGCTTTGTCAGGAGCCAAAAACATTCAGTACTTC. The V and J genes are TRBV7-8 and TRBJ2-4, with unresolved D. The CDR3 is made up of 16 amino acids. Looked up from germline, CDR1 is SGHVS and CDR2 is FQNEAQ. Trimming shortened V by 6 bases and J by 0 bases, and 15 bases separated the two germline ends.